These 29 T cell receptor beta chains originate from one sample sequenced in a study of T cell clonality in common variable immunodeficiency. The method was immunoSEQ multiplex PCR; TCRdb's version includes in-frame clones alone and lacks a portion of them. The sample has about 64,000 clones, none seen only once. Sequenced material: peripheral blood mononuclear cells. The receptors were gathered from a person aged 18 to 75 in good health.

This clone occurred many times. The CDR3 end is not reached by the read, which stops 3 residues before it; the germline J gene fills it in. The J gene is TRBJ2-1, the V gene TRBV29-1; a weak D match, TRBD2 (6 bases). This CDR3 region has 14 residues. CDR1 and CDR2 from the germline V gene are SQVTM and ANQGSEA. V shed 3 bases and J shed 2 bases, with 11 bases lying between them. Here the CDR3 reads CSVDGGDTYNEQFF. CDR3 bases read: TGCAGCGTTGATGGAGGGGATACCTACAATGAG.

This clone was seen ten or more times. The read gets to within 3 residues of the CDR3 end, and the germline J gene fills in the rest. This sequence joins TRBV2 and TRBJ2-4; 7 nucleotides agree with TRBD2. V trimming: 6 bases; J trimming: 7 bases; junction bases outside the gene matches: 9. The CDR3 loop spans 14 amino acids. Germline CDR1 reads SNHLY; CDR2 reads FYNNEI. The CDR3 sequence is CASREPRLANIQYF. Partial CDR3 DNA: TGTGCCAGCAGAGAACCTAGACTAGCCAACATT.

This clone was picked up many times. Read coverage stops 3 residues before the CDR3 terminus; the germline J gene supplies the remainder. The chain recombines TRBV9 with TRBJ2-7, with a tentative D call TRBD2 (6 bases). The CDR3 loop spans 17 amino acids. Germline V gives CDR1 SGDLS, CDR2 YYNGEE. V lost 3 bases and J 0 bases, leaving 19 bases between the germline ends. CDR3 DNA, as far as it was read: TGTGCCAGCAGCGGGGAAGGTAGCGGTTACAACTCCTACGAG. Translation: CASSGEGSGYNSYE. The entire CDR3 protein is CASSGEGSGYNSYEQYF.

Many counts were recorded for this clone. The CDR3 is cut off 3 residues early in the read; its end comes from the germline J gene. The chain has TRBV18 and TRBJ2-2; no clear D. Trimming pared 3 bases from V and 6 bases from J, leaving 5 bases between. CDR1 KGHSH and CDR2 LQKENI come from the germline V gene. The CDR3 contains 12 residues. The CDR3 loop reads CASSPPSGELFF. Partial CDR3 DNA: TGTGCCAGCTCACCTCCTTCCGGGGAG.

With regard to this clone: Coverage ceases 3 residues before the CDR3 finishes, and the germline J gene fills in the end. V gene TRBV20-1 combines with J gene TRBJ2-7; D is unclear. This CDR3 is 13 amino acids long. Germline CDR1 and CDR2: DFQATT and SNEGSKA (reference sequence). With 3 bases removed from V and 3 bases from J, the gap between germline ends came to 12 bases. CDR3 DNA (partial): TGCAGTGCTAGCGCGGCGGCCGACTACGAG. It codes for CSASAAADYE. The complete CDR3 protein is CSASAAADYEQYF.

There are many counts of this clone. Read data end 3 residues before the CDR3 end; the end is taken from the germline J gene. The J gene is TRBJ1-1, the V gene TRBV19, with unresolved D. The CDR3 consists of 13 residues. V gave up 11 bases and J gave up 7 bases, with 20 bases separating them. Germline CDR1 is LNHDA and CDR2 is SQIVND (reference sequence). This CDR3 reads CASKGGVPNEAFF. The sequenced CDR3 bases are TGTGCCTCGAAGGGCGGGGTTCCGAATGAA.

This clone was detected many times. The read ends 3 residues early relative to the CDR3; the germline J gene fills the gap. The chain is built from TRBV7-6 and TRBJ2-7, with TRBD1 matching 7 bases. In germline, CDR1 is SGHVS, CDR2 FNYEAQ. The CDR3 runs to 15 residues. Losses at the gene ends were 5 bases for V and 3 bases for J; bases not matched to a gene: 10. This CDR3 reads CASSPIAGGDYEQYF. CDR3 DNA, as far as it was read: TGTGCCAGCAGCCCCATCGCAGGGGGAGACTACGAG.

This clone was seen at least ten times. The CDR3 extends 3 residues past the end of the read, so its final part is completed from the germline J gene. This chain links TRBV29-1 with TRBJ1-2; D perhaps matches TRBD1 (6 bases). The CDR3 loop spans 13 amino acids. The germline V and J ends were trimmed by 7 bases and 4 bases, with 16 bases remaining between them. CDR1 SQVTM and CDR2 ANQGSEA come from the germline V gene. The CDR3 sequence is CSDSTGWGYGYTF. The CDR3 DNA, read in part, is TGCAGCGATAGCACAGGGTGGGGCTATGGC.

This clone was recorded at least ten times. Coverage ceases 3 residues before the CDR3 finishes, and the germline J gene fills in the end. This chain joins TRBV6-1 and TRBJ2-3; 9 positions agree with TRBD2. The germline CDR1 and CDR2 sequences are MNHNS and SASEGT. The ends lost 4 bases at V and 2 bases at J; junction bases unmatched: 7. The CDR3 totals 16 residues. The CDR3 is CASSVLSGGFTDTQYF. CDR3 DNA (partial): TGTGCCAGCAGTGTACTTAGCGGGGGATTCACAGATACG.

This clone came up many times. Coverage ceases 3 residues before the CDR3 finishes, and the germline J gene fills in the end. The rearrangement links TRBV6-2 or TRBV6-3 to TRBJ2-1; TRBD2 matches at 9 bases. This CDR3 has 15 residues. Germline CDR1 is MNHEY and CDR2 is SVGEGT. The trim removed 5 bases at V and 6 bases at J, leaving 8 bases unmatched. The chain's CDR3 is CASSAALAGGNEQFF. Partial CDR3 DNA: TGTGCCAGCAGTGCCGCACTAGCGGGCGGCAATGAG.

In this sample, this clone turned up many times. The CDR3 end lies 3 residues beyond the end of the read and is filled in from the germline J gene. This sequence joins TRBV18 and TRBJ1-4; D perhaps matches TRBD1 (6 bases). CDR1 KGHSH and CDR2 LQKENI come from the germline V gene. With 6 bases removed from V and 7 bases from J, the gap between germline ends came to 27 bases. There are 18 residues in the CDR3. This chain's CDR3 is CASSPELMRSQGGEKLFF. The CDR3 bases that were read are TGTGCCAGCTCGCCAGAATTAATGAGGTCACAGGGAGGTGAAAAA.

The table lists this clone with many counts. The read ends 3 residues early relative to the CDR3; the germline J gene fills the gap. This chain uses TRBV12-3 or TRBV12-4 with TRBJ1-5; D is possibly TRBD1 (5 bases). The ends were cut back, 5 bases at V and 4 bases at J, with 12 bases in the middle. The CDR3 has 14 amino acids. The covered CDR3 bases are TGTGCCAGCAGTGGGGGGGTTATAAATCAGCCC. Residues: CASSGGVINQP. The whole CDR3 sequence is CASSGGVINQPQHF.

At least ten counts were recorded for this clone. The read ends 3 residues shy of where the CDR3 ends; the end is completed using the germline J gene. V gene TRBV20-1 combines with J gene TRBJ2-2; 9 bases fit TRBD2. Germline V gene lookup returns CDR1 DFQATT and CDR2 SNEGSKA (reference sequence). The V gene end was trimmed by 1 base and the J gene end by 5 bases; junction bases not matched to a gene: 8. The CDR3 runs to 16 residues. The sequenced CDR3 bases are TGCAGTGCTAGAGGGGGACTAGCTCTGCGGACCGGGGAG. This encodes CSARGGLALRTGE. The full CDR3 is CSARGGLALRTGELFF.

This clone was detected ten times or more. The read terminates 3 residues before the CDR3 end, so the remaining end is supplied by the germline J gene. V usage is TRBV20-1 and J usage is TRBJ2-1; 9 positions match TRBD2. The V gene end was trimmed by 5 bases and the J gene end by 7 bases; junction bases not matched to a gene: 12. Germline V gives CDR1 DFQATT, CDR2 SNEGSKA (reference sequence). This CDR3 is 15 amino acids long. CDR3 bases read: TGCAGTGCTGACCCCCCCAGCGGGAGGTATAATGAG. Protein sequence: CSADPPSGRYNE. In full, the CDR3 is CSADPPSGRYNEQFF.

Ten or more counts support this clone. The missing CDR3 end, 3 residues past where the read stops, is filled in from the germline J gene. The gene calls are TRBV28 and TRBJ1-5; D remains ambiguous. The V gene lost 6 bases and the J gene lost 3 bases, with 12 bases spanning the gap. Germline values: CDR1 MDHEN, CDR2 SYDVKM. The CDR3 totals 14 residues. Partial CDR3 DNA: TGTGCCAGCAGAGACATCGGCGTCAATCAGCCC. It translates to CASRDIGVNQP. The complete CDR3 protein is CASRDIGVNQPQHF.

In its sample, this clone was seen many times. The CDR3 end lies 3 residues beyond the end of the read and is filled in from the germline J gene. The chain employs TRBV19 and TRBJ2-3, with a possible D match to TRBD2 (7 bases). CDR3 size: 17 residues. Per the germline V gene, CDR1 is LNHDA and CDR2 is SQIVND (reference sequence). Trimming cost V 4 bases and J 3 bases, with 20 bases left between them. CDR3 DNA, as far as it was read: TGTGCCAGTAGTAGAGCCCTCCGGGGGCGGGGGACAGATACG. It translates to CASSRALRGRGTDT. The whole CDR3 protein reads CASSRALRGRGTDTQYF.

This clone was counted at least ten times. CDR3 in amino acids: CASSPGQRPSTDTQYF. CDR3 DNA (partial): TGTGCCAGCAGCCCGGGACAGCGACCTAGCACAGATACG. The chain combines TRBV7-3 with TRBJ2-3; 7 nucleotides align to TRBD1. Read sequence stops 3 residues before the CDR3 end, and the germline J gene provides the missing end. Germline assignment: CDR1 SGHTA and CDR2 FQGTGA. This CDR3 contains 16 residues. Trimming at V came to 5 bases and at J to 0 bases, leaving 8 bases not matched to a gene.

In its sample, this clone was seen many times. The sequence runs out 3 residues before the end of the CDR3; the remainder is reconstructed from the germline J gene. The chain recombines TRBV4-1 with TRBJ1-1, with D uncertain. Germline V gene lookup returns CDR1 MGHRA and CDR2 YSYEKL. V shed 1 base and J shed 1 base, with 10 bases lying between them. The CDR3 is 15 amino acids. CDR3 loop: CASSQGAGGNTEAFF. The covered CDR3 bases are TGCGCCAGCAGCCAAGGGGCGGGTGGGAACACTGAA.

This clone was observed a few times. From the germline J gene comes the end of the CDR3, since the read stops 3 residues before it. The J gene is TRBJ1-6, the V gene TRBV6-1; 10 bases are a match to TRBD1. J gave up 10 bases and V 3 bases, and 6 bases lay outside the gene matches. CDR3 length: 15 amino acids. Germline values: CDR1 MNHNS, CDR2 SASEGT. CDR3: CASSERQGAGSPLHF. Incomplete CDR3 DNA: TGTGCCAGCAGTGAGAGACAGGGGGCAGGATCACCC.

The table lists this clone with many counts. Read data end 3 residues before the CDR3 end; the end is taken from the germline J gene. V is TRBV28 and J is TRBJ2-7; possibly TRBD1 for D (6 bases). The CDR3 spans 13 residues. CDR1 is MDHEN and CDR2 is SYDVKM in the germline V gene. With 6 bases removed from V and 5 bases from J, the gap between germline ends came to 14 bases. The CDR3 bases that were read are TGTGCCAGCAGCGGGACAAGCCGCGACGAG. The encoded protein is CASSGTSRDE. The full-length CDR3 reads as CASSGTSRDEQYF.

To note about this clone: Read data end 3 residues before the CDR3 end; the end is taken from the germline J gene. The rearrangement uses TRBV19 and TRBJ2-2, with TRBD2 identical over 10 bases. The V segment lost 7 bases and the J segment 1 base; nucleotides outside the gene matches: 15. The V gene's germline CDR1 is LNHDA and CDR2 SQIVND (reference sequence). The CDR3 length is 19 residues. This chain's CDR3 is CASIPRLAGKLRNTGELFF. The sequenced CDR3 bases are TGTGCCAGTATCCCCCGACTAGCGGGCAAGCTTAGGAACACCGGGGAG.

This clone has ten or more counts. The CDR3 is cut off 3 residues early in the read; its end comes from the germline J gene. The rearrangement uses TRBV30 and TRBJ2-3, with 11 bases identical to TRBD2. The germline V gene has CDR1 GTSNPN and CDR2 SVGIG (reference sequence). This CDR3 has 13 amino acids. CDR3 protein: CAWSGLAGGTQYF. CDR3 DNA (partial): TGTGCCTGGAGTGGCCTAGCGGGAGGAACG.

This clone showed up many times. Read sequence stops 3 residues before the CDR3 end, and the germline J gene provides the missing end. V usage is TRBV5-1 and J usage is TRBJ2-1; D ambiguous. Trimming took 6 bases from V and 8 from J, leaving 12 bases between them. Germline CDR1 reads SGHRS; CDR2 reads YFSETQ. The CDR3 length is 12 residues. The CDR3 DNA, read in part, is TGCGCCAGCATGCGAGACTTAGATGAG. As protein: CASMRDLDE. In full, the CDR3 is CASMRDLDEQFF.

This clone came up many times. The read terminates 3 residues ahead of where the CDR3 ends, so the germline J gene completes it. The chain joins TRBV2 to TRBJ1-2; 9 bases line up with TRBD1. Germline V gene lookup returns CDR1 SNHLY and CDR2 FYNNEI. Trimming at V came to 3 bases and at J to 1 base, leaving 3 bases not matched to a gene. The CDR3 totals 15 residues. Incomplete CDR3 DNA: TGTGCCAGCAGTGAGGGACAGGGCATTAACTATGGC. Its translation: CASSEGQGINYG. The CDR3, in full, reads CASSEGQGINYGYTF.

This clone came up many times. Sequencing ends 3 residues short of the CDR3 end; the germline J gene provides the rest. The V and J genes are TRBV7-9 and TRBJ2-3; the D gene is possibly TRBD2 (6 bases). This CDR3 comprises 15 residues. The ends were cut back, 4 bases at V and 4 bases at J, with 15 bases in the middle. Germline V gene sequence: CDR1 SEHNR, CDR2 FQNEAQ (reference sequence). CDR3 DNA, as far as it was read: TGTGCCAGCAGCTCCTCGACGACTAGTCCAGATACG. Translation: CASSSSTTSPDT. The whole CDR3 region reads CASSSSTTSPDTQYF.

This clone was observed many times. CDR3 loop: CATQTGGVGSYEQYF. The covered CDR3 bases are TGTGCCACTCAGACAGGGGGCGTCGGCTCCTACGAG. The chain has TRBV19 and TRBJ2-7, with 10 bases identical to TRBD1. The read is 3 residues too short to cover the CDR3 end, so that end is filled in from the germline J gene. Germline V gene lookup returns CDR1 LNHDA and CDR2 SQIVND (reference sequence). This CDR3 contains 15 residues. Unmatched junction bases numbered 9, after V lost 10 bases and J lost 0 bases.

In this sample, this clone turned up many times. The read finishes 3 residues shy of the CDR3 end, and the germline J gene is used to complete it. V gene TRBV19 combines with J gene TRBJ1-1; 8 positions agree with TRBD1. V was pared by 4 bases and J by 3 bases, with 7 bases of the junction left unmatched. Per the germline V gene, CDR1 is LNHDA and CDR2 is SQIVND (reference sequence). The length of the CDR3 is 15 residues. CDR3 in amino acids: CASSTRTDRDTEAFF. Incomplete CDR3 DNA: TGTGCCAGTAGTACCCGAACGGACAGGGACACTGAA. Variable domain in full (rest from reference TRBV19 and TRBJ1-1): DGGITQSPKYLFRKEGQNVTLSCEQNLNHDAMYWYRQDPGQGLRLIYYSQIVNDFQKGDIAEGYSVSREKKESFPLTVTSAQKNPTAFYLCASSTRTDRDTEAFFGQGTRLTVV.

In this sample, this clone turned up many times. From the germline J gene comes the end of the CDR3, since the read stops 3 residues before it. V usage is TRBV2 and J usage is TRBJ2-1; D possibly corresponds to TRBD1 (6 bases). The CDR3 totals 15 residues. Trimming removed 5 bases from V and 5 bases from J, with 16 bases in between. The germline V gene has CDR1 SNHLY and CDR2 FYNNEI. The part of the CDR3 DNA that was read is TGTGCCAGCAGTTCCCAGGGGCCGTTGGACAATGAG. This sequence encodes CASSSQGPLDNE. The whole CDR3 sequence reads CASSSQGPLDNEQFF. The variable domain in full, completed from reference TRBV2 and TRBJ2-1, reads EPEVTQTPSHQVTQMGQEVILRCVPISNHLYFYWYRQILGQKVEFLVSFYNNEISEKSEIFDDQFSVERPDGSNFTLKIRSTKLEDSAMYFCASSSQGPLDNEQFFGPGTRLTVL.

This clone was found many times. Read data end 3 residues before the CDR3 end; the end is taken from the germline J gene. The chain is built from TRBV30 and TRBJ1-5; unclear D gene. CDR1 and CDR2 (germline): GTSNPN, SVGIG (reference sequence). The CDR3 is 13 amino acids. The ends were cut back, 1 base at V and 6 bases at J, with 10 bases in the middle. CDR3 DNA (partial): TGTGCCTGGAGTGCGAGCCCGGGTCAGCCC. It is translated as CAWSASPGQP. The full CDR3 reads CAWSASPGQPQHF.